This TCR beta chain was retrieved from a study of T cells in Graves' hyperthyroidism and ophthalmopathy. CDR1 LNHNV and CDR2 YYDKDF come from the germline V gene (reference sequence). Trimming shortened V by 3 bases and J by 7 bases, and 10 bases separated the two germline ends. The CDR3 is made up of 13 amino acids. Amplification of TCR beta CDR3 regions was performed using RNA transcripts as template. HTBI primers drove first-round RT-PCR of the TCR CDR3. One entry per CDR3 protein, called by TCRdb with MiXCR from the multiplex PCR reads. There are hundreds of thousands of distinct CDR3 sequences in the sample; 46% occur only once, and approximately 8.2% lies in the top ten.

The sequencing sample was made of peripheral blood or thyroid tissue (not recorded which). The chain uses TRBV15 and TRBJ1-5; perhaps TRBD1 as D (5 bases). This TCR came from a young woman with Graves' hyperthyroidism. The CDR3 DNA is TGTGCCACCAGCAGGCGGACACTCCAGCCCCAGCATTTT. This codes for CATSRRTLQPQHF.